The source of this T cell receptor (beta chain) is a study of response to subunit inactivated influenza vaccine. This clonotype was observed a handful of times. Its antigen is as yet unknown. With 0 bases removed from V and 5 bases from J, the gap between germline ends came to 8 bases. The CDR3 is 13 amino acids. CDR1 and CDR2 (germline): SGHRS, YFSETQ. TCRdb ran MiXCR on the RT-PCR reads and lists one entry per CDR3 protein. The sample has 550,000 to 650,000 distinct CDR3 sequences, 12% seen once. Study-level findings and limits: The authors suggested that few new T cells are recruited per seasonal influenza vaccination.

The material was PBMCs from blood, obtained on the day of vaccination. The chain employs TRBV5-1 and TRBJ2-5; unclear D gene. The clonotype was recovered from a man over 45 who received an inactivated influenza vaccine. CDR3 sequence (DNA): TGCGCCAGCAGCTTGGACTACGGGGAGACCCAGTACTTC. It yields the protein CASSLDYGETQYF.